The 27 T cell receptor beta chains presented below share a single source sample, sequenced in a study of CD4 T cells in relation to SARS-CoV-2 and coronaviruses. CD4+ T cells from unexposed donors were obtained before the COVID-19 pandemic (2011-2018). Isolation of CD4+ T cells took place after about 9 days in culture. Antigens for these TCRs are unknown. Assay used: immunoSEQ multiplex PCR; TCRdb lists only in-frame clones, some missing. The repertoire holds about 16,000 clones, with about 84% as singletons. The sequenced material came from CD4+ T cells from PBMCs, cultured in vitro. The receptor source for this set is a human donor in good health.

The CDR3 region has the DNA TGTGCCAGCAGCCAAGAGTCCGGGACAGGGCCCATCGAGCAGTACTTC. This gives the protein CASSQESGTGPIEQYF. J is TRBJ2-7 and V is TRBV3-1 (or the pseudogene TRBV3-2), with 9 bases lining up with TRBD1. The germline CDR1 and CDR2 sequences are LGHDT and YNNKEL (reference sequence). J lost 6 bases, V lost 0 bases, and 9 bases had no gene match. The CDR3 is made up of 16 amino acids.

The gene calls are TRBV7-9 and TRBJ1-5, with a possible D match to TRBD1 (5 bases). The CDR3 extends over 17 amino acids. From germline, CDR1 is SEHNR and CDR2 FQNEAQ (reference sequence). Deletions cut 1 base from V and 0 bases from J, with 13 bases between. The CDR3 sequence is CASSLGRGGDSNQPQHF. CDR3 in DNA: TGTGCCAGCAGCTTAGGACGGGGGGGGGATAGCAATCAGCCCCAGCATTTT.

The chain recombines TRBV19 with TRBJ1-1, with a possible D match to TRBD1 (5 bases). Germline assignment: CDR1 LNHDA and CDR2 SQIVND (reference sequence). The CDR3 is 16 residues long. The V and J ends lost 6 bases and 0 bases respectively, with 17 bases between them. This CDR3 reads CASRPERDLMNTEAFF. CDR3 DNA: TGTGCCAGTAGACCCGAACGGGACCTCATGAACACTGAAGCTTTCTTT. The full variable domain, in which reference TRBV19 and TRBJ1-1 provide the parts outside the CDR3, is DGGITQSPKYLFRKEGQNVTLSCEQNLNHDAMYWYRQDPGQGLRLIYYSQIVNDFQKGDIAEGYSVSREKKESFPLTVTSAQKNPTAFYLCASRPERDLMNTEAFFGQGTRLTVV.

The rearrangement uses TRBV7-3 and TRBJ2-5, with D tentatively TRBD1 (5 bases). Germline CDR1 SGHTA, CDR2 FQGTGA. V shed 2 bases and J shed 4 bases, with 14 bases lying between them. The CDR3 loop spans 15 amino acids. The CDR3 DNA follows: TGTGCCAGCAGCTTATCAGGGTCCTCTCGAGAGACCCAGTACTTC. Residues: CASSLSGSSRETQYF.

V usage is TRBV10-2 and J usage is TRBJ2-7; a weak D match, TRBD1 (5 bases). The CDR3 consists of 13 residues. From germline, CDR1 is WSHSY and CDR2 SAAADI. Trimming took 6 bases from V and 4 from J, leaving 13 bases between them. The CDR3 region has the DNA TGCGCCAGCAGCCGACAGTGGGAATACGAGCAGTACTTC. This encodes CASSRQWEYEQYF.

The table lists this clone with a few counts. The chain employs TRBV6-4 and TRBJ1-6; D is undetermined. V was pared by 6 bases and J by 4 bases, with 10 bases between. From germline, CDR1 is MRHNA and CDR2 SNTAGT. The CDR3 contains 14 residues. CDR3 in DNA: TGTGCCAGCAGCGAGACAAATTATAATTCACCCCTCCACTTT. Amino acid sequence: CASSETNYNSPLHF.

The chain has TRBV5-1 and TRBJ1-2, with D possibly TRBD1 on 5 matching bases. This CDR3 region has 12 residues. Between the trimmed V and J ends, which lost 2 bases and 5 bases, there was a span of 7 bases. Germline assignment: CDR1 SGHRS and CDR2 YFSETQ. The CDR3 sequence is CASSFQGYGYTF. DNA of the CDR3: TGCGCCAGCAGCTTTCAGGGTTATGGCTACACCTTC.

This rearrangement joins TRBV10-3 to TRBJ2-2, with 8 bases that match TRBD2. This CDR3 is built from 14 residues. Germline V gives CDR1 ENHRY, CDR2 SYGVKD. V dropped 10 bases and J dropped 8; count of bases not matched to a gene: 12. The CDR3 loop is CATNLGRGGGELFF. As DNA, the CDR3 is TGTGCCACCAACCTCGGACGGGGGGGTGGGGAGCTGTTTTTT.

This clone was detected only a few times. The chain has TRBV6-1 and TRBJ2-7; TRBD2 matches at 8 bases. Germline V gene lookup returns CDR1 MNHNS and CDR2 SASEGT. The CDR3 length is 18 residues. With V trimmed by 4 bases and J by 1 base, 15 bases remained unmatched. DNA for the CDR3: TGTGCCAGCAGTGTACGGCGGGCGGGGGGCGATTCTTCCTACGAGCAGTACTTC. It codes for CASSVRRAGGDSSYEQYF.

The chain recombines TRBV2 with TRBJ1-2; the match to TRBD1 covers 11 bases. The CDR3 extends over 16 amino acids. V shed 6 bases, J shed 4 bases, and the junction held 10 bases outside the gene matches. Germline V lookup: CDR1 SNHLY, CDR2 FYNNEI. The DNA for the CDR3 is TGTGCCAGCAGAGAAACGGGACAGGGGGGAGCCTATGGCTACACCTTC. Protein: CASRETGQGGAYGYTF. Together with reference TRBV2 and TRBJ1-2, the CDR3 gives the full variable domain: EPEVTQTPSHQVTQMGQEVILRCVPISNHLYFYWYRQILGQKVEFLVSFYNNEISEKSEIFDDQFSVERPDGSNFTLKIRSTKLEDSAMYFCASRETGQGGAYGYTFGSGTRLTVV.

This sequence joins TRBV30 and TRBJ2-6; D is perhaps TRBD2 (5 bases). Trimming shortened V by 1 base and J by 1 base, and 5 bases separated the two germline ends. Per germline, CDR1 GTSNPN and CDR2 SVGIG (reference sequence). The CDR3 runs 14 residues. CDR3: CAWSGESGANVLTF. For the CDR3, the DNA is TGTGCCTGGAGTGGGGAGTCTGGGGCCAACGTCCTGACTTTC.

The V call is TRBV9, the J call TRBJ2-6; D ambiguous. Trimming pared 1 base from V and 1 base from J, leaving 9 bases between. The CDR3 has 16 amino acids. Per germline, CDR1 SGDLS and CDR2 YYNGEE. As DNA, the CDR3 is TGTGCCAGCAGCGTACTCTCAAGTTCTGGGGCCAACGTCCTGACTTTC. This gives the protein CASSVLSSSGANVLTF.

This chain uses TRBV19 with TRBJ1-6; D perhaps matches TRBD1 (6 bases). This CDR3 spans 16 amino acids. Germline lookup yields CDR1 LNHDA and CDR2 SQIVND (reference sequence). V lost 5 bases and J lost 5, with 16 bases in between. The CDR3: CASSVETGANNSPLHF. Written as DNA, the CDR3 is TGTGCCAGTAGTGTGGAGACAGGTGCTAATAATTCACCCCTCCACTTT.

The chain recombines TRBV3-1 (or the pseudogene TRBV3-2) with TRBJ2-1; 7 bases fit TRBD2. V lost 0 bases and J lost 12; bases outside the gene matches: 2. The germline CDR1 and CDR2 sequences are LGHDT and YNNKEL (reference sequence). The CDR3 is made up of 12 amino acids. CDR3 sequence reads: CASSQDSGGQFF. The CDR3 DNA reads TGTGCCAGCAGCCAAGATTCGGGGGGGCAGTTCTTC.

The chain links TRBV12-3 or TRBV12-4 to TRBJ1-1, with TRBD1 as a possible D gene (5 bases). The CDR3 is 13 residues long. V shed 2 bases and J shed 2 bases, with 6 bases lying between them. In DNA, the CDR3 is TGTGCCAGCAGTTTAACAGGTAACACTGAAGCTTTCTTT. Translating it yields CASSLTGNTEAFF.

J is TRBJ2-1 and V is TRBV10-3; 7 bases map to TRBD2. With V trimmed by 3 bases and J by 3 bases, 5 bases remained unmatched. Germline V gene sequence: CDR1 ENHRY, CDR2 SYGVKD. This CDR3 has 15 amino acids. The CDR3 here is CAISDAGAGYNEQFF. Here the CDR3 DNA reads TGTGCCATCAGTGACGCGGGAGCGGGCTACAATGAGCAGTTCTTC.

This clone was found once. The chain is built from TRBV7-9 and TRBJ2-3, with 7 positions matching TRBD2. J gave up 2 bases and V 1 base, and 6 bases lay outside the gene matches. There are 16 residues in the CDR3. Germline V gives CDR1 SEHNR, CDR2 FQNEAQ (reference sequence). The CDR3 here is CASSLVASGPTDTQYF. CDR3 nucleotides: TGTGCCAGCAGCTTAGTGGCTAGCGGTCCCACAGATACGCAGTATTTT.

This clone showed up just a few times. The chain is built from TRBV10-1 and TRBJ2-7, with D perhaps TRBD1 (6 bases). This CDR3 region has 17 residues. CDR1 WNHNN and CDR2 SYGVQD come from the germline V gene (reference sequence). V lost 4 bases to trimming and J lost 0 bases, with 19 bases between them. CDR3 nucleotide sequence: TGCGCCAGCAGTGTCACCGGGACATACGCGAGCTCCTACGAGCAGTACTTC. Amino acids: CASSVTGTYASSYEQYF.

V gene TRBV28 combines with J gene TRBJ2-2; a weak D match, TRBD2 (6 bases). CDR3 length equals 13 residues. CDR1 and CDR2 (germline): MDHEN, SYDVKM. Between the trimmed V and J ends, which lost 9 bases and 4 bases, there was a span of 12 bases. The CDR3 sequence is CASSEGSTGELFF. CDR3 DNA sequence: TGTGCCAGTTCGGAGGGTAGCACCGGGGAGCTGTTTTTT.

The J gene is TRBJ1-1, the V gene TRBV2; 7 positions match TRBD1. Germline CDR1 SNHLY, CDR2 FYNNEI. This CDR3 has 13 amino acids. Trimming at V came to 7 bases and at J to 1 base, leaving 3 bases not matched to a gene. CDR3 bases: TGTGCCAGCACGGGACAGCAGAACACTGAAGCTTTCTTT. Residues: CASTGQQNTEAFF.

This chain links TRBV11-2 with TRBJ2-3, with TRBD2 matching over 8 bases. This CDR3 is 18 amino acids long. V was pared by 3 bases and J by 1 base, with 12 bases of the junction left unmatched. Germline CDR1 reads SGHAT; CDR2 reads FQNNGV. As DNA, the CDR3 is TGTGCCAGCAGCTTTTTGGTAGCGGGATCGGGTCGCACAGATACGCAGTATTTT. Amino acid sequence: CASSFLVAGSGRTDTQYF.

The V gene is TRBV11-3, the J gene TRBJ2-5; 9 positions agree with TRBD2. The CDR3 is made up of 14 amino acids. Germline V gives CDR1 SGHNT, CDR2 YENEEA. Unmatched junction bases numbered 6, after V lost 5 bases and J lost 5 bases. CDR3 nucleotides: TGTGCCAGCAGCCTGCGGGGGGGCGCTGAGACCCAGTACTTC. Translated: CASSLRGGAETQYF.

There are a few counts of this clone. The chain recombines TRBV15 with TRBJ1-2; D remains ambiguous. Germline V lookup: CDR1 LNHNV, CDR2 YYDKDF (reference sequence). This CDR3 comprises 13 residues. Trimming cost V 6 bases and J 2 bases, with 10 bases left between them. For the CDR3, the DNA is TGTGCCACCAGACCGGGCCCGAACTATGGCTACACCTTC. Its translation: CATRPGPNYGYTF.

The rearrangement uses TRBV6-1 and TRBJ1-2; D remains ambiguous. CDR1 and CDR2 from the germline V gene are MNHNS and SASEGT. Trimming took 0 bases from V and 8 from J, leaving 13 bases between them. The length of the CDR3 is 14 residues. CDR3 DNA: TGTGCCAGCAGTGAAGCGCGGGGTTCTGACGGCTACACCTTC. Amino acids: CASSEARGSDGYTF.

The chain links TRBV27 to TRBJ1-1; D is undetermined. Germline-derived CDR1 and CDR2 are MNHEY and SMNVEV (reference sequence). Trimming cost V 4 bases and J 6 bases, with 12 bases left between them. This CDR3 has 13 residues. In DNA form, the CDR3 reads TGTGCCAGCAGTTGGAGTCGCCGCGCTGAAGCTTTCTTT. This encodes CASSWSRRAEAFF.

The rearrangement links TRBV5-1 to TRBJ2-3, with TRBD2 matching over 15 bases. From germline, CDR1 is SGHRS and CDR2 YFSETQ. This CDR3 spans 17 amino acids. V shed 4 bases and J 4 bases; nucleotides not matched to a gene: 7. For the CDR3, the DNA is TGCGCCAGCAGCGGTAGGACTAGCGGGAGGGCCGCAGATACGCAGTATTTT. Protein sequence: CASSGRTSGRAADTQYF.

The rearrangement links TRBV14 to TRBJ2-5; 9 bases align to TRBD2. Germline V gene lookup returns CDR1 SGHDN and CDR2 FVKESK. The J segment lost 5 bases and the V segment lost 4 bases, leaving 8 bases of the junction unmatched. The length of the CDR3 is 15 residues. This CDR3 is CASSLLSGSLETQYF. The CDR3 nucleotides read TGTGCCAGCAGCCTTCTTAGCGGGAGTCTGGAGACCCAGTACTTC.